The next 21 T cell receptor beta chains were all read from a single sample in a study of blood T cell repertoires in COVID-19. Only in-frame clones appear in the TCRdb table, and some are missing; sequencing was by immunoSEQ multiplex PCR. The repertoire holds approximately 90,000 clones, with 75% to 90% as singletons. The sequenced sample was peripheral blood. All receptors come from an older man with active or convalescent COVID-19.

The chain recombines TRBV9 with TRBJ2-5, with D possibly being TRBD1 (6 bases). The CDR3 is 15 residues long. V lost 4 bases and J 1 base, leaving 14 bases between the germline ends. Germline V gene lookup returns CDR1 SGDLS and CDR2 YYNGEE. Here the CDR3 reads CASSFQGKGQETQYF. The CDR3 nucleotides are TGTGCCAGCAGCTTCCAGGGGAAGGGCCAAGAGACCCAGTACTTC.

This sequence joins TRBV6-6 and TRBJ2-7; 9 nucleotides agree with TRBD1. The CDR3 contains 16 residues. CDR1 and CDR2 (germline): MNHNY, SVGAGI (reference sequence). V was pared by 2 bases and J by 3 bases, with 8 bases of the junction left unmatched. CDR3 protein: CASSYPAGTGLYEQYF. Here the CDR3 DNA reads TGTGCCAGCAGTTACCCCGCCGGGACAGGGCTCTACGAGCAGTACTTC.

The V call is TRBV19, the J call TRBJ1-4, with 7 bases fitting TRBD1. The CDR3 contains 18 residues. Per germline, CDR1 LNHDA and CDR2 SQIVND (reference sequence). V shed 3 bases, J shed 0 bases, and the junction held 10 bases outside the gene matches. For the CDR3, the DNA is TGTGCCAGTAGTATCAGGGACAGAAGAACCGCAACTAATGAAAAACTGTTTTTT. It is translated as CASSIRDRRTATNEKLFF.

The rearrangement links TRBV5-1 to TRBJ2-1; 7 nucleotides match TRBD2. Per the germline V gene, CDR1 is SGHRS and CDR2 is YFSETQ. J gave up 9 bases and V 0 bases, and 9 bases lay outside the gene matches. The CDR3 is 15 residues long. The CDR3 DNA follows: TGCGCCAGCAGCTTGGAGGCTAGCGGTAGGGGTGAGCAGTTCTTC. Amino acid sequence: CASSLEASGRGEQFF.

V usage is TRBV5-5 and J usage is TRBJ1-1, with D tentatively TRBD1 (6 bases). Germline CDR1 is SGHKS and CDR2 is YYEKEE (reference sequence). The CDR3 is made up of 16 amino acids. Trimming shortened V by 2 bases and J by 8 bases, and 22 bases separated the two germline ends. The chain's CDR3 is CASSLDLGRAGEEAFF. DNA of the CDR3: TGTGCCAGCAGCTTAGATCTGGGGCGGGCAGGGGAAGAAGCTTTCTTT.

This chain joins TRBV18 and TRBJ1-4; D possibly corresponds to TRBD1 (5 bases). This CDR3 has 14 residues. V lost 6 bases, J lost 6 bases, and 14 bases lay in between. Germline values: CDR1 KGHSH, CDR2 LQKENI. The CDR3 DNA reads as TGTGCCAGCTCGCGCGACAGACAACATGAAAAACTGTTTTTT. This sequence encodes CASSRDRQHEKLFF.

The chain couples TRBV7-9 to TRBJ2-7; TRBD1 is a possible D gene (6 bases). Trimming removed 5 bases from V and 0 bases from J, with 14 bases in between. The CDR3 totals 15 residues. Germline V CDR1 and CDR2: SEHNR, FQNEAQ (reference sequence). The CDR3 region is CASSPTGSPSYEQYF. Written as DNA, the CDR3 is TGTGCCAGCAGCCCAACAGGGAGCCCCTCCTACGAGCAGTACTTC.

The chain combines TRBV7-2 with TRBJ2-1; 9 nucleotides match TRBD2. The germline V gene encodes CDR1 SGHTA and CDR2 FQGNSA. The CDR3 is made up of 15 amino acids. J was trimmed by 6 bases and V by 3 bases; bases with no gene match: 6. The CDR3 nucleotides are TGTGCCAGCAGCTTTGGCCTAGCGGGAAGCAATGAGCAGTTCTTC. It specifies CASSFGLAGSNEQFF.

V and J are TRBV5-1 and TRBJ2-2; 9 bases line up with TRBD2. With V trimmed by 0 bases and J by 1 base, 1 base remained unmatched. CDR3 size: 16 residues. Germline lookup yields CDR1 SGHRS and CDR2 YFSETQ. CDR3 sequence: CASSLGLAVNTGELFF. The DNA for the CDR3 is TGCGCCAGCAGCTTGGGACTAGCGGTGAACACCGGGGAGCTGTTTTTT.

The chain links TRBV2 to TRBJ1-2; 7 positions agree with TRBD1. The CDR3 extends over 16 amino acids. V shed 6 bases, J shed 0 bases, and the junction held 10 bases outside the gene matches. The germline V gene has CDR1 SNHLY and CDR2 FYNNEI. The CDR3 nucleotides read TGTGCCAGCAGCAAGGCGGACAGGTGGTCTAACTATGGCTACACCTTC. It yields the protein CASSKADRWSNYGYTF.

The chain carries TRBV7-2 and TRBJ1-1; tentatively, D is TRBD1 (6 bases). Looked up from germline, CDR1 is SGHTA and CDR2 is FQGNSA. Trimming removed 1 base at V and 6 bases at J, with 15 bases between. The CDR3 spans 15 residues. CDR3 sequence: CASSLEGGGGAEAFF. The CDR3 DNA reads TGTGCCAGCAGCTTAGAGGGAGGGGGAGGCGCTGAAGCTTTCTTT.

The V gene is TRBV6-2 or TRBV6-3, the J gene TRBJ1-2; D uncertain. Germline lookup yields CDR1 MNHEY and CDR2 SVGEGT. Trimming cost V 6 bases and J 8 bases, with 13 bases left between them. The CDR3 has 12 amino acids. The CDR3 spells CASSFSWEGYTF. The CDR3 nucleotides read TGTGCCAGCAGCTTCAGTTGGGAGGGCTACACCTTC.

The J gene is TRBJ1-1, the V gene TRBV28; 7 bases are a match to TRBD1. CDR3 length: 15 residues. CDR1 is MDHEN, CDR2 SYDVKM, per germline. J was trimmed by 5 bases and V by 7 bases; bases with no gene match: 13. CDR3 region: CASTLLPGGETEAFF. Written as DNA, the CDR3 is TGTGCCAGCACCCTCCTGCCAGGGGGTGAAACTGAAGCTTTCTTT.

This clone appeared a single time. V is TRBV27 and J is TRBJ2-6, with 9 bases fitting TRBD1. Per germline, CDR1 MNHEY and CDR2 SMNVEV (reference sequence). This CDR3 region has 17 residues. The V and J ends lost 4 bases and 0 bases, in that order; junction bases with no gene match: 4. The CDR3 DNA is TGTGCCAGCAGTTCCGGGACAGGGCTCTCTGGGGCCAACGTCCTGACTTTC. This encodes CASSSGTGLSGANVLTF.

This chain links TRBV7-8 with TRBJ2-7, with 8 bases identical to TRBD2. After removal of 1 base from V and 0 bases from J, the junction contained 5 bases not matched to a gene. Looked up from germline, CDR1 is SGHVS and CDR2 is FQNEAQ. CDR3 length equals 16 residues. The CDR3 coding sequence is TGTGCCAGCAGCTTAGAGGGACTAGGACACTCCTACGAGCAGTACTTC. It codes for CASSLEGLGHSYEQYF. The full variable domain, with the rest looked up from reference TRBV7-8 and TRBJ2-7, is GAGVSQSPRYKVAKRGQDVALRCDPISGHVSLFWYQQALGQGPEFLTYFQNEAQLDKSGLPSDRFFAERPEGSVSTLKIQRTQQEDSAVYLCASSLEGLGHSYEQYFGPGTRLTVT.

In this sample, this clone turned up once. This chain uses TRBV5-6 with TRBJ1-4; TRBD1 matches 7 bases. The CDR3 runs 13 residues. The junction had 8 bases not matched to a gene; V was cut back by 9 bases and J by 6 bases. Germline V gene lookup returns CDR1 SGHDT and CDR2 YYEEEE. The CDR3 loop is CATQRGRDEKLFF. In nucleotides, the CDR3 is TGTGCCACCCAGAGGGGGCGCGATGAAAAACTGTTTTTT.

The rearrangement joins TRBV29-1 to TRBJ2-5; 8 bases map to TRBD2. CDR1 and CDR2 from the germline V gene are SQVTM and ANQGSEA. Germline trimming cut 7 bases from V and 5 bases from J; bases unmatched to any gene: 6. The CDR3 consists of 12 residues. The CDR3 DNA reads as TGCAGCGCCCTGACTAGCGCCGAGACCCAGTACTTC. It encodes CSALTSAETQYF.

The chain couples TRBV5-1 to TRBJ2-1; 8 bases are a match to TRBD2. The germline V gene encodes CDR1 SGHRS and CDR2 YFSETQ. The V and J ends lost 5 bases and 2 bases, in that order; junction bases with no gene match: 3. The CDR3 length is 14 residues. CDR3 region: CASRQGLAYNEQFF. In DNA form, the CDR3 reads TGCGCCAGCAGACAGGGACTAGCCTACAATGAGCAGTTCTTC.

The table lists this clone with a count of one. The rearrangement links TRBV19 to TRBJ1-1; 10 bases map to TRBD1. CDR1 LNHDA and CDR2 SQIVND come from the germline V gene (reference sequence). CDR3 length equals 14 residues. V gave up 6 bases and J gave up 5 bases; unmatched junction bases: 6. CDR3 region: CASSNDRGLTEAFF. In nucleotides, the CDR3 is TGTGCCAGTAGCAACGACAGGGGGCTTACTGAAGCTTTCTTT.

The chain combines TRBV28 with TRBJ1-3, with D perhaps TRBD1 (5 bases). The CDR3 spans 15 residues. Trimming cost V 8 bases and J 0 bases, with 14 bases left between them. Germline assignment: CDR1 MDHEN and CDR2 SYDVKM. CDR3 DNA sequence: TGTGCCAGCGGAGTGGCAGGGATCTCTGGAAACACCATATATTTT. Translation: CASGVAGISGNTIYF.

This clone was seen a single time. The chain joins TRBV7-3 to TRBJ2-1, with 8 positions matching TRBD2. V dropped 6 bases and J dropped 4; count of bases not matched to a gene: 8. CDR1 is SGHTA and CDR2 is FQGTGA in the germline V gene. The length of the CDR3 is 15 residues. For the CDR3, the DNA is TGTGCCAGCAGTTCACAAAGCGGGGGTTACAATGAGCAGTTCTTC. It encodes CASSSQSGGYNEQFF.